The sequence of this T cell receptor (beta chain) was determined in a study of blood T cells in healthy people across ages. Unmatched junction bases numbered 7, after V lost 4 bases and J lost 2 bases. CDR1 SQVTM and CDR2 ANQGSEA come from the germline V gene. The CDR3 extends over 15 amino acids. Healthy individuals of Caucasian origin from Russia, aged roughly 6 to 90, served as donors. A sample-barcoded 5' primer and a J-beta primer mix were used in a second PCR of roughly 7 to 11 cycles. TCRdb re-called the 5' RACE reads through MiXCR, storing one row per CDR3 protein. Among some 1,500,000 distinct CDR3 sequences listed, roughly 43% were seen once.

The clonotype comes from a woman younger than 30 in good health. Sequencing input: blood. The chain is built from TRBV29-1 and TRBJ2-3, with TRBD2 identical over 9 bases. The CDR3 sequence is CSVGPRLAVTDTQYF. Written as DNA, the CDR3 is TGCAGCGTTGGACCGAGACTAGCGGTCACAGATACGCAGTATTTT.